A single sample gave rise to the 32 T cell receptor beta chains below, sequenced in a study of cytomegalovirus exposure and HLA in healthy donors. Use of 60 Vbeta and 13 Jbeta primers characterized the PCR. Assay: immunoSEQ multiplex PCR; the TCRdb copy retains only in-frame clones and omits some. In all, the sample yields 150,000 to 200,000 clones. What was sequenced was PBMCs. Receptors were obtained from a man aged 25 to 45 in good health and CMV-seronegative.

V and J are TRBV18 and TRBJ1-3; TRBD1 aligns across 7 bases. V lost 3 bases to trimming and J lost 0 bases; unmatched junction nucleotides: 17. Per the germline V gene, CDR1 is KGHSH and CDR2 is LQKENI. This CDR3 is 20 amino acids long. In DNA form, the CDR3 reads TGTGCCAGCTCACCCCCCGGGACAGCGTTCTATGAGAGCTCTGGAAACACCATATATTTT. Translated, it gives CASSPPGTAFYESSGNTIYF.

This rearrangement joins TRBV15 to TRBJ2-2, with D tentatively TRBD1 (5 bases). CDR1 is LNHNV, CDR2 YYDKDF, per germline (reference sequence). This CDR3 has 17 residues. Trimming took 0 bases from V and 6 from J, leaving 17 bases between them. CDR3 DNA sequence: TGTGCCACCAGCAGAGATCCAGGGTTCTGGAGCCCCGGGGAGCTGTTTTTT. Its translation: CATSRDPGFWSPGELFF.

The rearrangement uses TRBV18 and TRBJ2-4; D is possibly TRBD1 (6 bases). The CDR3 has 16 amino acids. V was cut by 0 bases and J by 4 bases, with 13 bases left in between. Germline CDR1 reads KGHSH; CDR2 reads LQKENI. The CDR3 loop is CASSPPVSQGKNIQYF. The CDR3, as DNA: TGTGCCAGCTCACCACCGGTGTCCCAGGGGAAAAACATTCAGTACTTC. Combining the CDR3 with reference TRBV18 and TRBJ2-4 gives the whole variable domain NAGVMQNPRHLVRRRGQEARLRCSPMKGHSHVYWYRQLPEEGLKFMVYLQKENIIDESGMPKERFSAEFPKEGPSILRIQQVVRGDSAAYFCASSPPVSQGKNIQYFGAGTRLSVL.

This chain links TRBV2 with TRBJ2-1, with 8 nucleotides matching TRBD1. Trimming at V came to 7 bases and at J to 2 bases, leaving 10 bases not matched to a gene. The CDR3 loop spans 16 amino acids. In germline, CDR1 is SNHLY, CDR2 FYNNEI. CDR3 region: CASTPLGTGAYNEQFF. CDR3 DNA sequence: TGTGCCAGCACTCCCCTCGGGACAGGTGCCTACAATGAGCAGTTCTTC.

V is TRBV11-3 and J is TRBJ2-3, with a tentative D call TRBD2 (6 bases). V dropped 8 bases and J dropped 0 bases, with 9 bases sitting between them. The CDR3 loop spans 13 amino acids. Germline loops: CDR1 SGHNT, CDR2 YENEEA. CDR3 region: CASGSGSTDTQYF. For the CDR3, the DNA is TGTGCCAGCGGTAGCGGAAGCACAGATACGCAGTATTTT.

This chain connects TRBV10-2 to TRBJ2-7, with D possibly TRBD2 on 5 matching bases. The CDR3 consists of 18 residues. CDR1 and CDR2 (germline): WSHSY, SAAADI. Trimming shortened V by 0 bases and J by 1 base, and 19 bases separated the two germline ends. The CDR3 reads CASSESTLWIRRSYEQYF. The CDR3 DNA sequence: TGCGCCAGCAGTGAGTCGACTCTATGGATCCGGAGGTCCTACGAGCAGTACTTC.

The chain joins TRBV7-9 to TRBJ1-2; no reliable D call. Germline CDR1 SEHNR, CDR2 FQNEAQ (reference sequence). With 3 bases removed from V and 12 bases from J, the gap between germline ends came to 14 bases. The CDR3 covers 12 residues. This CDR3 reads CASSFKGDAHTF. The CDR3 nucleotides read TGTGCCAGCAGCTTTAAGGGAGACGCTCACACCTTC.

This chain connects TRBV19 to TRBJ1-1; TRBD1 is a possible D gene (6 bases). The length of the CDR3 is 14 residues. V gave up 5 bases and J gave up 4 bases, with 14 bases separating them. Germline V gene data show CDR1 as LNHDA and CDR2 as SQIVND (reference sequence). As DNA, the CDR3 is TGTGCCAGTAGTTGGAACCTCAGGGGCACTGAAGCTTTCTTT. Protein sequence: CASSWNLRGTEAFF.

This sequence joins TRBV5-1 and TRBJ1-4, with 9 bases fitting TRBD1. The germline gives CDR1 SGHRS, CDR2 YFSETQ. CDR3 length: 13 amino acids. With 5 bases clipped from V and 5 bases from J, the junction kept 1 base outside the gene matches. CDR3 sequence: CASRGQGNEKLFF. CDR3 bases: TGCGCCAGCAGAGGACAGGGGAATGAAAAACTGTTTTTT. The variable domain in full, with the rest retrieved from reference TRBV5-1 and TRBJ1-4, is KAGVTQTPRYLIKTRGQQVTLSCSPISGHRSVSWYQQTPGQGLQFLFEYFSETQRNKGNFPGRFSGRQFSNSRSEMNVSTLELGDSALYLCASRGQGNEKLFFGSGTQLSVL.

This sequence joins TRBV2 and TRBJ2-2; TRBD1 is a possible D gene (5 bases). The CDR3 has 15 amino acids. Germline assignment: CDR1 SNHLY and CDR2 FYNNEI. Trimming removed 1 base from V and 4 bases from J, with 10 bases in between. The CDR3: CASSEEWQGTGELFF. CDR3 DNA sequence: TGTGCCAGCAGTGAAGAGTGGCAGGGCACCGGGGAGCTGTTTTTT.

This chain links TRBV6-5 with TRBJ2-1; TRBD2 agrees at 13 bases. Germline CDR1 is MNHEY and CDR2 is SVGAGI. The CDR3 runs 16 residues. V shed 2 bases, J shed 7 bases, and the junction held 5 bases outside the gene matches. CDR3 sequence reads: CASSYDGLAGANEQFF. Written as DNA, the CDR3 is TGTGCCAGCAGTTACGACGGACTAGCGGGGGCAAATGAGCAGTTCTTC.

The rearrangement joins TRBV6-5 to TRBJ2-7, with 10 positions matching TRBD1. This CDR3 is 15 amino acids long. Unmatched junction bases numbered 4, after V lost 2 bases and J lost 3 bases. The germline CDR1 and CDR2 sequences are MNHEY and SVGAGI. The CDR3 loop is CASSYGWTGGYEQYF. CDR3 nucleotides: TGTGCCAGCAGTTACGGGTGGACAGGGGGCTACGAGCAGTACTTC.

The rearrangement links TRBV7-9 to TRBJ2-3, with D tentatively TRBD2 (6 bases). V was pared by 0 bases and J by 0 bases, with 10 bases between. The CDR3 contains 16 residues. CDR1 SEHNR and CDR2 FQNEAQ come from the germline V gene (reference sequence). In DNA, the CDR3 is TGTGCCAGCAGCTTAGCATCGGGGACTAGCACAGATACGCAGTATTTT. Amino acid sequence: CASSLASGTSTDTQYF.

V usage is TRBV6-1 and J usage is TRBJ2-2, with 8 bases identical to TRBD1. The ends lost 10 bases at V and 3 bases at J; junction bases unmatched: 10. This CDR3 is 15 amino acids long. CDR1 MNHNS and CDR2 SASEGT come from the germline V gene. The CDR3 DNA sequence: TGTGCCAACCCGTATAAGACAGGGGACACCGGGGAGCTGTTTTTT. Translated: CANPYKTGDTGELFF.

The chain recombines TRBV19 with TRBJ1-6; D remains unclear. The CDR3 extends over 15 amino acids. V was cut by 0 bases and J by 3 bases, with 6 bases left in between. Germline assignment: CDR1 LNHDA and CDR2 SQIVND (reference sequence). The CDR3 protein is CASSIEVSYNSPLHF. The CDR3 DNA reads TGTGCCAGTAGTATAGAAGTCAGCTATAATTCACCCCTCCACTTT.

The chain carries TRBV19 and TRBJ1-5, with D possibly being TRBD1 (5 bases). This CDR3 is 15 amino acids long. Deletions cut 3 bases from V and 7 bases from J, with 16 bases between. Germline V lookup: CDR1 LNHDA, CDR2 SQIVND (reference sequence). The CDR3 DNA is TGTGCCAGTAGTATCGGAAGGGGAGGGGCCCAGCCCCAGCATTTT. It codes for CASSIGRGGAQPQHF.

This sequence joins TRBV6-1 and TRBJ2-7; the match to TRBD1 covers 7 bases. J was trimmed by 3 bases and V by 11 bases; bases with no gene match: 13. Germline CDR1 is MNHNS and CDR2 is SASEGT. This CDR3 spans 14 amino acids. CDR3 in DNA: TGTGCCGGATCTTTAGACAGGGTTTTCTACGAGCAGTACTTC. This sequence encodes CAGSLDRVFYEQYF.

The chain uses TRBV5-1 and TRBJ2-1; the match to TRBD2 covers 9 bases. CDR1 is SGHRS, CDR2 YFSETQ, per germline. The CDR3 has 15 amino acids. V gave up 6 bases and J gave up 7 bases; unmatched junction bases: 11. The CDR3 spells CASTRSRLAENEQFF. For the CDR3, the DNA is TGCGCCAGCACTCGGAGTCGACTAGCGGAAAATGAGCAGTTCTTC.

The V and J genes are TRBV7-7 and TRBJ2-2; 10 nucleotides align to TRBD1. CDR1 SSHAT and CDR2 FNYEAQ come from the germline V gene (reference sequence). The length of the CDR3 is 16 residues. Trimming took 6 bases from V and 2 from J; bases not matched to a gene: 6. The CDR3 reads CASSSRDRGNTGELFF. CDR3 nucleotides: TGTGCCAGCAGTTCACGGGACAGGGGTAACACCGGGGAGCTGTTTTTT. The whole variable domain, remainder taken from reference TRBV7-7 and TRBJ2-2, is GAGVSQSPRYKVTKRGQDVTLRCDPISSHATLYWYQQALGQGPEFLTYFNYEAQPDKSGLPSDRFSAERPEGSISTLTIQRTEQRDSAMYRCASSSRDRGNTGELFFGEGSRLTVL.

The rearrangement links TRBV4-2 to TRBJ2-3, with 12 bases lining up with TRBD2. The CDR3 runs to 17 residues. From germline, CDR1 is LGHNA and CDR2 YNFKEQ. The V gene end was trimmed by 2 bases and the J gene end by 2 bases; junction bases not matched to a gene: 5. CDR3 coding DNA: TGTGCCAGCAGCCAAAAGTCTAGCGGGGGGGACACAGATACGCAGTATTTT. This sequence encodes CASSQKSSGGDTDTQYF.

The rearrangement uses TRBV19 and TRBJ2-5, with D possibly matching TRBD2 (5 bases). The CDR3 sequence is 14 residues long. V was cut by 2 bases and J by 2 bases, with 9 bases left in between. Germline CDR1 and CDR2: LNHDA and SQIVND (reference sequence). CDR3 protein: CASSIMSGQETQYF. The DNA of the CDR3 is TGTGCCAGTAGTATAATGAGCGGACAAGAGACCCAGTACTTC.

V and J are TRBV2 and TRBJ1-6; no reliable D call. The V end lost 8 bases, the J end lost 7 bases, and 12 bases lay between the germline ends. The CDR3 runs to 13 residues. CDR1 SNHLY and CDR2 FYNNEI come from the germline V gene. The DNA of the CDR3 is TGTGCCAGCTTTTATTCGGGGAATTCACCCCTCCACTTT. This sequence encodes CASFYSGNSPLHF.

The J gene is TRBJ2-7, the V gene TRBV14; TRBD1 agrees at 7 bases. The CDR3 runs to 15 residues. V dropped 2 bases and J dropped 3; count of bases not matched to a gene: 7. Germline V gene sequence: CDR1 SGHDN, CDR2 FVKESK. The CDR3 bases are TGTGCCAGCAGCCAACCGAGACAGGGAGACTACGAGCAGTACTTC. Protein: CASSQPRQGDYEQYF. The entire variable domain, with the rest obtained from reference TRBV14 and TRBJ2-7, is as follows: EAGVTQFPSHSVIEKGQTVTLRCDPISGHDNLYWYRRVMGKEIKFLLHFVKESKQDESGMPNNRFLAERTGGTYSTLKVQPAELEDSGVYFCASSQPRQGDYEQYFGPGTRLTVT.

This rearrangement joins TRBV7-9 to TRBJ2-7, with D perhaps matching TRBD1 (7 bases). The CDR3 is 15 amino acids. Germline lookup yields CDR1 SEHNR and CDR2 FQNEAQ (reference sequence). Deletions cut 5 bases from V and 2 bases from J, with 16 bases between. The CDR3 DNA reads TGTGCCAGCAGCCGATCAGGGGGGCCTCCCTACGAGCAGTACTTC. Translated: CASSRSGGPPYEQYF.

V usage is TRBV7-6 and J usage is TRBJ1-5, with TRBD1 matching over 9 bases. The CDR3 runs to 18 residues. V lost 1 base, J lost 0 bases, and 7 bases stayed unmatched. Per germline, CDR1 SGHVS and CDR2 FNYEAQ. The CDR3 DNA reads as TGTGCCAGCAGCTTAGAGGTAGCGGGACAGGGTAGCAATCAGCCCCAGCATTTT. Protein: CASSLEVAGQGSNQPQHF.

The V call is TRBV7-9, the J call TRBJ1-3; no clear D gene. Looked up from germline, CDR1 is SEHNR and CDR2 is FQNEAQ (reference sequence). CDR3 size: 18 residues. The germline V and J ends were trimmed by 0 bases and 0 bases, with 15 bases remaining between them. The CDR3 bases are TGTGCCAGCAGCTTAGCATCCAGCCGAGGGTTCTCTGGAAACACCATATATTTT. It encodes CASSLASSRGFSGNTIYF. The full variable domain, completed using reference TRBV7-9 and TRBJ1-3, is DTGVSQNPRHKITKRGQNVTFRCDPISEHNRLYWYRQTLGQGPEFLTYFQNEAQLEKSRLLSDRFSAERPKGSFSTLEIQRTEQGDSAMYLCASSLASSRGFSGNTIYFGEGSWLTVV.

The chain carries TRBV2 and TRBJ1-1, with no clear D. The V end lost 3 bases, the J end lost 4 bases, and 12 bases lay between the germline ends. Germline CDR1 SNHLY, CDR2 FYNNEI. The CDR3 totals 14 residues. The DNA for the CDR3 is TGTGCCAGCAGTGATCGGGTTTTGGTCACTGAAGCTTTCTTT. Protein product: CASSDRVLVTEAFF.

The CDR3 nucleotides read TGCGCCAGCAGTGAAGGAGGGTTGCCTGAAGCTTTCTTT. It codes for CASSEGGLPEAFF. The V call is TRBV10-1, the J call TRBJ1-1; D is ambiguous. Germline V gene data show CDR1 as WNHNN and CDR2 as SYGVQD (reference sequence). This CDR3 contains 13 residues. Deletions cut 3 bases from V and 6 bases from J, with 11 bases between.

The chain uses TRBV5-6 and TRBJ2-6; D remains unclear. This CDR3 spans 16 amino acids. CDR1 is SGHDT, CDR2 YYEEEE, per germline. The V end was cut by 4 bases, the J end by 0 bases, with 11 bases between. CDR3 in amino acids: CASSLLGLSGANVLTF. The CDR3 coding sequence is TGTGCCAGCAGCCTCCTTGGCCTCTCTGGGGCCAACGTCCTGACTTTC.

V is TRBV27 and J is TRBJ2-1; D remains ambiguous. The CDR3 extends over 15 amino acids. The V end was cut by 2 bases, the J end by 1 base, with 9 bases between. Germline V gene data show CDR1 as MNHEY and CDR2 as SMNVEV (reference sequence). The CDR3 DNA reads TGTGCCAGCAGTTTAGCGGTGACGTCCTACAATGAGCAGTTCTTC. This gives the protein CASSLAVTSYNEQFF.

V and J are TRBV11-2 and TRBJ1-1, with unresolved D. The CDR3 length is 12 residues. Between the trimmed V and J ends, which lost 5 bases and 5 bases, there was a span of 9 bases. Looked up from germline, CDR1 is SGHAT and CDR2 is FQNNGV. The CDR3 is CASSPMQTEAFF. In DNA, the CDR3 is TGTGCCAGCAGCCCGATGCAGACTGAAGCTTTCTTT.

The chain employs TRBV7-6 and TRBJ1-1; maybe TRBD1 (5 bases). The CDR3 covers 15 residues. Per germline, CDR1 SGHVS and CDR2 FNYEAQ. Trimming cost V 4 bases and J 0 bases, with 12 bases left between them. CDR3 region: CASSSSRGMNTEAFF. DNA of the CDR3: TGTGCCAGCAGCTCCTCAAGGGGTATGAACACTGAAGCTTTCTTT.